One and the same sample provided the 14 T cell receptor beta chains below, sequenced in a study of blood T cell repertoires in COVID-19. Assay: immunoSEQ multiplex PCR; the TCRdb copy retains only in-frame clones and omits some. The sample contains a few hundred thousand clones, 90% of which appear only once. The sample consisted of PBMCs or T cells enriched from blood (not recorded which). The origin of the receptors is a woman aged 18 to 35 with acute COVID-19.

V gene TRBV4-2 combines with J gene TRBJ1-1; maybe TRBD1 (6 bases). The CDR3 has 15 residues. The V gene's germline CDR1 is LGHNA and CDR2 YNFKEQ. V was clipped by 3 bases and J by 2 bases, with 13 bases between them. The CDR3 DNA sequence: TGTGCCAGCAGCCACCCGAGGGGGGGAAACACTGAAGCTTTCTTT. This encodes CASSHPRGGNTEAFF.

The chain employs TRBV19 and TRBJ2-7; no definite D call. CDR3 length: 14 amino acids. Trimming pared 1 base from V and 0 bases from J, leaving 7 bases between. Looked up from germline, CDR1 is LNHDA and CDR2 is SQIVND (reference sequence). CDR3 amino acids: CASSIGLSSYEQYF. Written as DNA, the CDR3 is TGTGCCAGTAGTATAGGACTTAGCTCCTACGAGCAGTACTTC. Full variable domain (outside the CDR3, taken from reference TRBV19 and TRBJ2-7): DGGITQSPKYLFRKEGQNVTLSCEQNLNHDAMYWYRQDPGQGLRLIYYSQIVNDFQKGDIAEGYSVSREKKESFPLTVTSAQKNPTAFYLCASSIGLSSYEQYFGPGTRLTVT.

The chain joins TRBV19 to TRBJ2-1; 7 bases align to TRBD2. With V trimmed by 0 bases and J by 8 bases, 13 bases remained unmatched. The CDR3 has 17 amino acids. Per the germline V gene, CDR1 is LNHDA and CDR2 is SQIVND (reference sequence). The CDR3 DNA reads as TGTGCCAGTAGTATAGACCCTCCTGGGGTAGCGGGCGATGAGCAGTTCTTC. It codes for CASSIDPPGVAGDEQFF.

This clone showed up just once. The V call is TRBV7-2, the J call TRBJ2-1, with TRBD1 matching 9 bases. The V gene's germline CDR1 is SGHTA and CDR2 FQGNSA. Germline trimming cut 5 bases from V and 7 bases from J; bases unmatched to any gene: 15. The CDR3 sequence is 17 residues long. The chain's CDR3 is CASSRWASQGAGNEQFF. The DNA of the CDR3 is TGTGCCAGCAGCCGTTGGGCCTCACAGGGGGCGGGAAATGAGCAGTTCTTC.

The chain couples TRBV7-9 to TRBJ1-3; D remains ambiguous. Germline CDR1 and CDR2: SEHNR and FQNEAQ (reference sequence). V gave up 1 base and J gave up 0 bases, with 13 bases separating them. The CDR3 consists of 17 residues. The CDR3 sequence is CASSLVVYIGSGNTIYF. The CDR3 bases are TGTGCCAGCAGCTTAGTTGTTTATATCGGCTCTGGAAACACCATATATTTT.

The chain uses TRBV10-3 and TRBJ1-2; D uncertain. This CDR3 region has 13 residues. V was shortened by 0 bases and J by 4 bases, with 6 bases between the two germline ends. CDR1 is ENHRY, CDR2 SYGVKD, per germline. Written as DNA, the CDR3 is TGTGCCATCAGTGAGTCAACAGTCTATGGCTACACCTTC. This encodes CAISESTVYGYTF.

The chain is built from TRBV19 and TRBJ1-4; D not resolved. The CDR3 has 15 amino acids. Germline loops: CDR1 LNHDA, CDR2 SQIVND (reference sequence). Trimming took off 0 bases at V and 8 bases at J, with 13 bases between the two ends. The DNA of the CDR3 is TGTGCCAGTAGTATAGATCGAGGTCCCCACGAAAAACTGTTTTTT. Translating it yields CASSIDRGPHEKLFF.

The CDR3: CASSSPTGQETQYF. CDR3 DNA sequence: TGTGCCAGCTCATCGCCTACAGGGCAAGAGACCCAGTACTTC. The chain recombines TRBV18 with TRBJ2-5, with D possibly TRBD1 on 6 matching bases. Germline CDR1 KGHSH, CDR2 LQKENI. The germline V and J ends were trimmed by 5 bases and 2 bases, with 12 bases remaining between them. This CDR3 is built from 14 residues.

The V gene is TRBV12-3 or TRBV12-4, the J gene TRBJ2-2; D is ambiguous. CDR3 length: 12 residues. Trimming removed 6 bases at V and 6 bases at J, with 8 bases between. CDR3 DNA sequence: TGTGCCAGCAGCTCCCTCGCCGGGGAGCTGTTTTTT. Protein: CASSSLAGELFF.

This chain uses TRBV29-1 with TRBJ2-7; TRBD1 is a possible D gene (5 bases). The CDR3 length is 12 residues. The ends were cut back, 4 bases at V and 3 bases at J, with 10 bases in the middle. The germline gives CDR1 SQVTM, CDR2 ANQGSEA. CDR3 loop: CSVAVQGYEQYF. In nucleotides, the CDR3 is TGCAGCGTTGCGGTTCAGGGCTACGAGCAGTACTTC.

V gene TRBV29-1 combines with J gene TRBJ2-7; 8 bases are a match to TRBD1. The V gene end was trimmed by 7 bases and the J gene end by 6 bases; junction bases not matched to a gene: 17. Germline assignment: CDR1 SQVTM and CDR2 ANQGSEA. CDR3 length: 15 residues. The CDR3 DNA sequence: TGCAGCGCCGAGAAACAGGGGGGAGTGAAGGGCGAGCAGTACTTC. This encodes CSAEKQGGVKGEQYF.

This chain connects TRBV6-5 to TRBJ2-3; 7 bases map to TRBD1. Germline trimming cut 6 bases from V and 3 bases from J; bases unmatched to any gene: 9. In germline, CDR1 is MNHEY, CDR2 SVGAGI. CDR3 length: 15 amino acids. The CDR3 is CASRLRDSDTDTQYF. CDR3 bases: TGTGCCAGCAGACTCCGGGACAGCGATACAGATACGCAGTATTTT.

This clone has just a few counts. The V and J genes are TRBV19 and TRBJ1-3; D remains unclear. The germline V and J ends were trimmed by 9 bases and 1 base, with 7 bases remaining between them. The CDR3 has 12 amino acids. The V gene's germline CDR1 is LNHDA and CDR2 SQIVND (reference sequence). The CDR3: CASSESGNTIYF. The CDR3 coding sequence is TGTGCCAGCAGCGAATCTGGAAACACCATATATTTT.

This clone showed up just once. The V gene is TRBV28, the J gene TRBJ2-1, with 13 bases aligning to TRBD2. In germline, CDR1 is MDHEN, CDR2 SYDVKM. V was clipped by 6 bases and J by 6 bases; unmatched bases: 8. This CDR3 spans 16 amino acids. CDR3 region: CASSFFRTSGSNEQFF. The CDR3 nucleotides are TGTGCCAGCAGCTTCTTTCGGACTAGCGGGAGCAATGAGCAGTTCTTC.